This TCR beta chain was profiled in a study of blood T cell repertoires in COVID-19. Study background: Acute and convalescent COVID-19 specimens originated in the United States, Italy and Spain.

Allocation to cohorts depended on clinical history reported by the participants. Repertoires were generated with immunoSEQ multiplex PCR, while TCRdb's copy carries only in-frame clones and drops some. The repertoire holds fewer than 250,000 clones, with around 76% as singletons. CDR1 LNHDA and CDR2 SQIVND come from the germline V gene (reference sequence). This CDR3 has 13 amino acids. V lost 5 bases to trimming and J lost 8 bases; unmatched junction nucleotides: 5. The chain joins TRBV19 to TRBJ1-4; TRBD1 aligns across 7 bases. The TCR sequence derives from a woman between 45 and 60 years old with acute COVID-19. Source material: PBMCs or T cells enriched from blood (not recorded which). DNA of the CDR3: TGTGCCAGTAGTCTCGACAGGGAAGAAAAACTGTTTTTT. It specifies CASSLDREEKLFF.